This T cell receptor (beta chain) was retrieved from a study of shared clonotypes between healthy human individuals. For this clone: Its antigen is undetermined.

Study-level results: Relative to clonotypes present in all four donors, those not shared had lower generation probabilities.

Germline V gene sequence: CDR1 SGHVS, CDR2 FQNEAQ. CDR3 size: 13 residues. Trimming took 3 bases from V and 5 from J, leaving 7 bases between them. Assay used: immunoSEQ multiplex PCR; TCRdb lists only in-frame clones, some missing. The table has some 1 million clones, approximately 70% seen once. Input material: memory CD4+ T cells sorted from blood. The subset here: CD45RA-negative fraction. This clonotype was obtained from a man aged 18-30 years in good health. V is TRBV7-8 and J is TRBJ1-4; no reliable D call. DNA for the CDR3: TGTGCCAGCAGCTTCACGGAGAATGAAAAACTGTTTTTT. This translates into CASSFTENEKLFF.